This T cell receptor (beta chain) was found in a study of CD8 T cells in ankylosing spondylitis. Study-wide findings and caveats: As reported, disease-linked clones showed significant enrichment in matched ankylosing spondylitis synovial fluid. Made up of eight highly homologous variants, a TCR beta motif appeared characteristic of ankylosing spondylitis blood. CD8+ cells made up the disease-linked clones, which were relatively rare in peripheral blood. There were earlier reports of some motif variants in reactive arthritis synovial fluid and blood.

The table lists this clonotype with a few counts. The antigen remains undetermined. Quantitative 5'-RACE with molecular barcodes produced the TCR beta libraries. TCRdb re-derived calls from the 5' RACE reads in MiXCR, one entry per CDR3 protein. This sample carries about 700,000 distinct CDR3 sequences, roughly 19% of them seen once, and the ten largest clones take around 19%. With V trimmed by 4 bases and J by 12 bases, 8 bases remained unmatched. The CDR3 totals 13 residues. Sequencing was performed on blood, either unsorted or a sorted T cell fraction (not recorded which). V is TRBV12-3 or TRBV12-4 and J is TRBJ2-1; 8 positions agree with TRBD1. The receptor was isolated from a male donor with ankylosing spondylitis. CDR3 sequence: CASSYTDGQGQFF. The DNA for the CDR3 is TGTGCCAGCAGTTATACTGATGGACAGGGGCAGTTCTTC.